This TCR beta chain was recovered during a study of post-analysis software for immune sequencing data. Across the whole study: The patients showed relapsing-remitting, secondary progressive and progressive-relapsing multiple sclerosis courses.

Study outcomes and limitations: Controls' normalized Chao1 diversity significantly exceeded that of multiple sclerosis patients. About five TRBV segments appeared more often in patients than in controls, and TRBV5-6, TRBV5-1 and TRBV20-1 were among these. Under the F measure, samples that were prepared in one batch clustered strongly together.

This clonotype has a handful of counts. Antigen: not known. The length of the CDR3 is 14 residues. V lost 6 bases and J 8 bases, leaving 16 bases between the germline ends. cDNA libraries of TCR beta carried unique molecular identifiers. Once about 0.9 to 11 million T cells were used, roughly 0.5 million cDNA molecules resulted. TCRdb itself ran the PCR reads through MiXCR, one entry per CDR3 protein. The data show roughly 800,000 distinct CDR3 sequences, roughly 46% seen once. The clonotype comes from a girl aged 10-17 years with multiple sclerosis. V usage is TRBV12-3 or TRBV12-4 and J usage is TRBJ1-4; D unresolved. The sequencing input was blood. The CDR3 bases are TGTGCCAGCAGGCCCGGGGAGGGTTCGGAAAAACTGTTTTTT. It encodes CASRPGEGSEKLFF.